The 22 T cell receptor beta chains reported below all come from one sample, sequenced in a study of blood T cell repertoires in COVID-19. Libraries were prepared by immunoSEQ multiplex PCR; TCRdb keeps only in-frame clonotypes and omits some of them. The sample includes approximately 170,000 clones, about 81% of them seen just once. Sequencing was performed on PBMCs or T cells enriched from blood (not recorded which). The origin of the receptors is a woman younger than 45 who had recovered from COVID-19.

On this clone: Because the CDR3 is missing its conserved closing phenylalanine or tryptophan, this is likely a read error. No DNA is shown, since the ends of the CDR3 on it are uncertain; the CDR3 is the one TCRdb lists. The CDR3 spells CSARDPGTTDQ. This chain links TRBV20-1 with TRBJ1-4; the table's D call, TRBD1, was not checked against the DNA. Including both end residues, the CDR3 is 11 amino acids long. CDR1 is DFQATT and CDR2 is SNEGSKA in the germline V gene (reference sequence).

The chain is built from TRBV7-9 and TRBJ2-1; D may be TRBD2 (6 bases). Trimming stripped 5 bases from V and 10 bases from J, with 30 bases between. Germline V gene data show CDR1 as SEHNR and CDR2 as FQNEAQ (reference sequence). The CDR3 runs 18 residues. The CDR3 loop reads CASSLSPFSRERGLEQFF. DNA of the CDR3: TGTGCCAGCAGCCTCTCTCCCTTCAGCCGGGAGCGCGGTCTGGAGCAGTTCTTC.

DNA of the CDR3: TGTGCCAGCAGTTTCTCAGGGGACGGAAACACCATATATTTT. Translating gives CASSFSGDGNTIYF. This sequence joins TRBV28 and TRBJ1-3, with D perhaps TRBD1 (6 bases). From germline, CDR1 is MDHEN and CDR2 SYDVKM. The CDR3 loop spans 14 amino acids. Trimming cost V 3 bases and J 4 bases, with 10 bases left between them. Filled out from reference TRBV28 and TRBJ1-3, the complete variable domain reads DVKVTQSSRYLVKRTGEKVFLECVQDMDHENMFWYRQDPGLGLRLIYFSYDVKMKEKGDIPEGYSVSREKKERFSLILESASTNQTSMYLCASSFSGDGNTIYFGEGSWLTVV.

There are a few counts of this clone. The chain employs TRBV12-5 and TRBJ1-2, with 8 bases fitting TRBD1. V shed 1 base, J shed 6 bases, and the junction held 4 bases outside the gene matches. Germline CDR1 is LGHNT and CDR2 is FRNRAP. This CDR3 comprises 14 residues. CDR3 nucleotide sequence: TGTGCTAGTGGTTTGGGGACAGGGAAGAATGGCTACACCTTC. As protein: CASGLGTGKNGYTF.

The chain carries TRBV27 and TRBJ1-5; TRBD1 aligns across 9 bases. Losses at the gene ends were 2 bases for V and 3 bases for J; bases not matched to a gene: 2. The CDR3 runs to 15 residues. Germline lookup yields CDR1 MNHEY and CDR2 SMNVEV (reference sequence). The DNA for the CDR3 is TGTGCCAGCAGTTTACGGGACAGGGCCAATCAGCCCCAGCATTTT. Its protein product is CASSLRDRANQPQHF.

The chain couples TRBV6-5 to TRBJ1-3; possible D gene TRBD1, 5 bases. The germline V gene encodes CDR1 MNHEY and CDR2 SVGAGI. Trimming cost V 0 bases and J 3 bases, with 9 bases left between them. The CDR3 is 15 amino acids. CDR3 DNA sequence: TGTGCCAGCAGTTACTCCCTCAGGGTTGGAAACACCATATATTTT. It encodes CASSYSLRVGNTIYF.

The chain has TRBV7-3 and TRBJ2-1; TRBD2 aligns across 14 bases. V dropped 5 bases and J dropped 6; count of bases not matched to a gene: 9. CDR1 and CDR2 (germline): SGHTA, FQGTGA. The CDR3 loop spans 17 amino acids. The CDR3 loop is CASSGGTSGSGPNEQFF. Here the CDR3 DNA reads TGTGCCAGCAGCGGGGGGACTAGCGGGAGTGGACCCAATGAGCAGTTCTTC. Using reference TRBV7-3 and TRBJ2-1 for the parts outside the CDR3, the full variable domain is GAGVSQTPSNKVTEKGKYVELRCDPISGHTALYWYRQSLGQGPEFLIYFQGTGAADDSGLPNDRFFAVRPEGSVSTLKIQRTERGDSAVYLCASSGGTSGSGPNEQFFGPGTRLTVL.

The chain joins TRBV14 to TRBJ1-5, with D uncertain. In germline, CDR1 is SGHDN, CDR2 FVKESK. The length of the CDR3 is 13 residues. V lost 1 base and J lost 9, with 10 bases in between. The CDR3 DNA reads as TGTGCCAGCAGCCAAGTACGGAGTGGGCCCCAGCATTTT. Protein product: CASSQVRSGPQHF.

CDR3 sequence (DNA): TGTGCCAGCAGTTTATCGATAGGGAGCAACTATGGCTACACCTTC. Protein sequence: CASSLSIGSNYGYTF. This sequence joins TRBV27 and TRBJ1-2; D uncertain. V was cut by 0 bases and J by 2 bases, with 10 bases left in between. The CDR3 length is 15 residues. Germline values: CDR1 MNHEY, CDR2 SMNVEV (reference sequence).

This chain connects TRBV5-5 to TRBJ1-1; a weak D match, TRBD1 (6 bases). This CDR3 has 15 amino acids. Germline V lookup: CDR1 SGHKS, CDR2 YYEKEE (reference sequence). V was shortened by 1 base and J by 1 base, with 11 bases between the two germline ends. CDR3 sequence reads: CASSLTGIQNTEAFF. DNA of the CDR3: TGTGCCAGCAGCTTGACAGGGATCCAGAACACTGAAGCTTTCTTT.

The chain recombines TRBV3-1 (or the pseudogene TRBV3-2) with TRBJ2-1, with 7 bases that match TRBD1. The CDR3 covers 14 residues. V trimming: 4 bases; J trimming: 8 bases; junction bases outside the gene matches: 8. From germline, CDR1 is LGHDT and CDR2 YNNKEL (reference sequence). The CDR3 DNA reads TGTGCCAGCAGCCTACCATCAGGGGGAGATGAGCAGTTCTTC. It yields the protein CASSLPSGGDEQFF.

Only a few counts were recorded for this clone. The chain couples TRBV18 to TRBJ2-1; TRBD1 might be the D (6 bases). Germline loops: CDR1 KGHSH, CDR2 LQKENI. CDR3 size: 13 residues. V dropped 5 bases and J dropped 7 bases, with 12 bases sitting between them. The CDR3: CASSKDRGNEQFF. In DNA form, the CDR3 reads TGTGCCAGCTCAAAGGACAGAGGTAATGAGCAGTTCTTC.

The chain couples TRBV6-1 to TRBJ2-1; 9 bases match TRBD1. V was clipped by 1 base and J by 2 bases; unmatched bases: 3. The CDR3 has 16 amino acids. In germline, CDR1 is MNHNS, CDR2 SASEGT. The CDR3: CASSEGQGGPYNEQFF. CDR3 in DNA: TGTGCCAGCAGTGAAGGACAGGGGGGCCCCTACAATGAGCAGTTCTTC.

The chain employs TRBV18 and TRBJ2-7; TRBD1 is a possible D gene (8 bases). V was cut by 4 bases and J by 5 bases, with 18 bases left in between. CDR3 length equals 15 residues. CDR1 is KGHSH, CDR2 LQKENI, per germline. CDR3 bases: TGTGCCAGCTCACTAGACAGGGGAGGGAGCGACGAGCAGTACGTC. Residues: CASSLDRGGSDEQYV.

The chain has TRBV5-6 and TRBJ1-1; 7 bases match TRBD1. This CDR3 comprises 15 residues. Per the germline V gene, CDR1 is SGHDT and CDR2 is YYEEEE. V was pared by 0 bases and J by 5 bases, with 7 bases of the junction left unmatched. The CDR3 DNA sequence: TGTGCCAGCAGCTTGGCTAACAGGGGCGGGACTGAAGCTTTCTTT. It specifies CASSLANRGGTEAFF.

This clone was counted only a few times. The V gene is TRBV5-4, the J gene TRBJ1-4; D is ambiguous. V lost 5 bases and J lost 8, with 10 bases in between. CDR1 is SGHNT and CDR2 is YYREEE in the germline V gene (reference sequence). The CDR3 runs to 12 residues. The CDR3 here is CASSDDEEKLFF. The CDR3 coding sequence is TGTGCCAGCAGTGATGATGAGGAAAAACTGTTTTTT. The full variable domain, completed using reference TRBV5-4 and TRBJ1-4, is ETGVTQSPTHLIKTRGQQVTLRCSSQSGHNTVSWYQQALGQGPQFIFQYYREEENGRGNFPPRFSGLQFPNYSSELNVNALELDDSALYLCASSDDEEKLFFGSGTQLSVL.

This chain joins TRBV9 and TRBJ2-3; D is unresolved. V was pared by 0 bases and J by 0 bases, with 11 bases between. The germline CDR1 and CDR2 sequences are SGDLS and YYNGEE. CDR3 size: 16 residues. In DNA, the CDR3 is TGTGCCAGCAGCGTAGGAGTGCGCGAAAGCACAGATACGCAGTATTTT. Its translation: CASSVGVRESTDTQYF.

The chain has TRBV18 and TRBJ2-5; TRBD1 might be the D (6 bases). From germline, CDR1 is KGHSH and CDR2 LQKENI. V lost 3 bases to trimming and J lost 1 base, with 12 bases between them. The CDR3 has 15 amino acids. The CDR3 nucleotides are TGTGCCAGCTCACCCAGGGACATCTCCCAAGAGACCCAGTACTTC. Its protein is CASSPRDISQETQYF.

The V gene is TRBV25-1, the J gene TRBJ2-5; 7 nucleotides align to TRBD2. V lost 2 bases to trimming and J lost 2 bases; unmatched junction nucleotides: 2. Per the germline V gene, CDR1 is MGHDK and CDR2 is SYGVNS. The length of the CDR3 is 14 residues. The CDR3 region is CASSESGAQETQYF. The CDR3 DNA sequence: TGTGCCAGCAGTGAAAGCGGGGCGCAAGAGACCCAGTACTTC.

V usage is TRBV5-8 and J usage is TRBJ2-3; a weak D match, TRBD2 (6 bases). The length of the CDR3 is 16 residues. V gave up 1 base and J gave up 2 bases, with 14 bases separating them. Germline-derived CDR1 and CDR2 are SGHTS and YDEGEE. The DNA for the CDR3 is TGTGCCAGCAGCTTGAGGCGGGGTAGCTCCACAGATACGCAGTATTTT. This gives the protein CASSLRRGSSTDTQYF.

This sequence joins TRBV5-1 and TRBJ1-6; 7 positions match TRBD1. The germline gives CDR1 SGHRS, CDR2 YFSETQ. The CDR3 spans 16 residues. V dropped 2 bases and J dropped 0; count of bases not matched to a gene: 2. For the CDR3, the DNA is TGCGCCAGCAGCTTCCGGGACAGCTCCTATAATTCACCCCTCCACTTT. Encoded protein: CASSFRDSSYNSPLHF.

The table lists this clone with a few counts. V usage is TRBV14 and J usage is TRBJ1-4; the D gene is possibly TRBD1 (5 bases). This CDR3 is built from 15 residues. V was clipped by 0 bases and J by 7 bases, with 12 bases between them. Germline loops: CDR1 SGHDN, CDR2 FVKESK. The CDR3 DNA reads TGTGCCAGCAGCCAAGATCAGTGGAGGGGTGAAAAACTGTTTTTT. It specifies CASSQDQWRGEKLFF.